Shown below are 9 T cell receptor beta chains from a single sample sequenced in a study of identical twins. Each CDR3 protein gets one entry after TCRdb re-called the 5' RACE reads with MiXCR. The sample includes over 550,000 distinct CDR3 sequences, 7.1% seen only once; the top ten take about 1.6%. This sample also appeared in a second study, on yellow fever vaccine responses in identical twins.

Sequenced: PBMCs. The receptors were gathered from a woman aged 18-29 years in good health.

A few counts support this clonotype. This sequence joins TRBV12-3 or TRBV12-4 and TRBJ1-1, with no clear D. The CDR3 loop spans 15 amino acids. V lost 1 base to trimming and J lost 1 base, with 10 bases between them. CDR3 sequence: CASSLGSAGNTEAFF. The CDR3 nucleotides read TGTGCCAGCAGTTTAGGCTCTGCAGGGAACACTGAAGCTTTCTTT.

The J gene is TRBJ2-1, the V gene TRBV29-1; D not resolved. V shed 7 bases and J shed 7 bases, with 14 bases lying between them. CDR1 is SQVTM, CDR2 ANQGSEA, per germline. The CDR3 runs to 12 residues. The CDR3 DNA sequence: TGCAGCGATATGGGTCACGTTAATGAGCAGTTCTTC. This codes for CSDMGHVNEQFF.

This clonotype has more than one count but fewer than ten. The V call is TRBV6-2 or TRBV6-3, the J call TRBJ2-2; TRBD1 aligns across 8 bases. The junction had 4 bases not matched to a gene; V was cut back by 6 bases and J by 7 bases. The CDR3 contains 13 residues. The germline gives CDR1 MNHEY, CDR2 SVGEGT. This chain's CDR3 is CASRNTGGGELFF. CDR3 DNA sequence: TGTGCCAGCAGAAATACAGGGGGCGGGGAGCTGTTTTTT.

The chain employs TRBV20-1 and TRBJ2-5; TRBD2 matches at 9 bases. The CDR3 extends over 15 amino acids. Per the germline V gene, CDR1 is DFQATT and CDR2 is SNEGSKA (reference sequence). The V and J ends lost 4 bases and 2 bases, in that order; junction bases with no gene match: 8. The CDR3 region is CSAMWRGREQETQYF. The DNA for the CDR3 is TGCAGTGCTATGTGGCGCGGGAGGGAGCAAGAGACCCAGTACTTC.

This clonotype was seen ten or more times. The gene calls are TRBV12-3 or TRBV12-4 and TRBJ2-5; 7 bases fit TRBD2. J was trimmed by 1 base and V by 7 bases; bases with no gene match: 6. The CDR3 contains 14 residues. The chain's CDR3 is CASNAGTTQETQYF. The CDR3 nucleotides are TGTGCCAGCAACGCCGGGACTACCCAAGAGACCCAGTACTTC.

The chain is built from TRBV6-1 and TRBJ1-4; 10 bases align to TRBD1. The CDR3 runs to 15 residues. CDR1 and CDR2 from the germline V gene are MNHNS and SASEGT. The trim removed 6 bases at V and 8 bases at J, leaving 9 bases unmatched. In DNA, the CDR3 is TGTGCCAGCAGGCCACCCGGGACAGGGGACGAAAAACTGTTTTTT. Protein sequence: CASRPPGTGDEKLFF.

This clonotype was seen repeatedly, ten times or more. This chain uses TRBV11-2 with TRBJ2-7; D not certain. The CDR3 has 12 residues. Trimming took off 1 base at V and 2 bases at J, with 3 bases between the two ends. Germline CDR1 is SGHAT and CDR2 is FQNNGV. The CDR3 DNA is TGTGCCAGCAGCTTAGGTGCCTACGAGCAGTACGTC. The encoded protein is CASSLGAYEQYV.

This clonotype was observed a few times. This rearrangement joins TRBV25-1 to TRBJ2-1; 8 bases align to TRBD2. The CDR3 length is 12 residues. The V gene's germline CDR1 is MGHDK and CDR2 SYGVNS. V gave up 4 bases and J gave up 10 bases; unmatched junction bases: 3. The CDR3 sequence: CASSVGGGEQFF. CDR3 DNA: TGTGCCAGCAGTGTCGGGGGGGGAGAGCAGTTCTTC.

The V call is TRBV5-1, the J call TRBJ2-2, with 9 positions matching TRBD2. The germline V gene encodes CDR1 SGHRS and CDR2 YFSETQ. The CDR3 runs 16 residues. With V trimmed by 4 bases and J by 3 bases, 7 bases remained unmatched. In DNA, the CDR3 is TGCGCCAGCAGCAAGAGGACTAGCGTCGACACCGGGGAGCTGTTTTTT. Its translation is CASSKRTSVDTGELFF.